This T cell receptor (beta chain) was recorded in a study of blood T cell repertoires in COVID-19. CDR1 and CDR2 from the germline V gene are SNHLY and FYNNEI. This CDR3 is 15 amino acids long. After removal of 4 bases from V and 1 base from J, the junction contained 3 bases not matched to a gene. The repertoire was sequenced with immunoSEQ multiplex PCR; TCRdb's copy has only in-frame clones and lacks some. The sample carries hundreds of thousands of clones, more than 75% recorded once. The chain links TRBV2 to TRBJ2-2; TRBD2 aligns across 7 bases. The TCR sequence derives from a man aged 35 to 55 in a cohort exposed to, infected with or recovered from COVID-19 (not recorded which). Sequenced material: PBMCs or T cells enriched from blood (not recorded which). The CDR3: CASSGASGNTGELFF. As DNA, the CDR3 is TGTGCCAGCAGTGGAGCTAGCGGGAACACCGGGGAGCTGTTTTTT.